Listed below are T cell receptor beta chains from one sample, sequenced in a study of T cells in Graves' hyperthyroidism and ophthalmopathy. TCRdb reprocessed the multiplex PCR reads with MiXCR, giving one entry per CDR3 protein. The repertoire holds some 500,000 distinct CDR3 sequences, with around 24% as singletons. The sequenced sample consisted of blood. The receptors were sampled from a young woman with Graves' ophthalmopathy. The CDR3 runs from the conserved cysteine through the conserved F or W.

CASSEWSGESGYTF	TRBV6-1	TRBJ1-2
CASSFSGGVDTEAFF	TRBV12-3/TRBV12-4	TRBJ1-1
CASSPSFSRELFF	TRBV11-1	TRBJ2-2
CASMQVSGTGELFF	TRBV2	TRBJ2-2
CAISEGPYEQYF	TRBV10-3	TRBJ2-7
CASSSSGQGSYEQYF	TRBV28	TRBJ2-7
CASSFGQEAFF	TRBV6-2/TRBV6-3	TRBJ1-1
CASSVLDRGWEQYF	TRBV5-4	TRBJ2-7
CASSLQVPGANVLTF	TRBV28	TRBJ2-6
CASSVGAWGYTF	TRBV6-1	TRBJ1-2
CASGPTAGNTEAFF	TRBV19	TRBJ1-1
CASSSGLVGNEQYF	TRBV11-2	TRBJ2-7
CASSLLPGESYEQYF	TRBV7-2	TRBJ2-7
CASSRRDRGNEQFF	TRBV3-1	TRBJ2-1
CASSFKDRAGNQPQHF	TRBV28	TRBJ1-5
CASSQAERGVQPQHF	TRBV4-1	TRBJ1-5
CASSYSGQDAYEQYF	TRBV6-5	TRBJ2-7
CASSFVEGQGSTEAFF	TRBV11-2	TRBJ1-1
CASSYEQGWNYGYTF	TRBV7-2	TRBJ1-2
CSAGPGPQYF	TRBV20-1	TRBJ2-5
CSASDDNNQPQHF	TRBV20-1	TRBJ1-5
CASSLSDRAPEAFF	TRBV5-6	TRBJ1-1
CASSPGTTEWEQYF	TRBV11-2	TRBJ2-7
CASSGAGQENTEAFF	TRBV12-3/TRBV12-4	TRBJ1-1
CSASDSNQPQHF	TRBV20-1	TRBJ1-5
CASSYVGGEGMNTEAFF	TRBV6-5	TRBJ1-1
CASGTGGGNQPQHF	TRBV5-5	TRBJ1-5
CASRPLAGGQETQYF	TRBV27	TRBJ2-5
CASSLQRGAGGTEAFF	TRBV28	TRBJ1-1
CASSLRAGGPVGELFF	TRBV12-3/TRBV12-4	TRBJ2-2
CASSLRQGVHEQYF	TRBV12-3/TRBV12-4	TRBJ2-7
CASSYRDLYEQYF	TRBV7-9	TRBJ2-7
CASSLGQNDNYGYTF	TRBV7-9	TRBJ1-2
CSARNRGTVNTEAFF	TRBV20-1	TRBJ1-1
CASSLRQGLNQPQHF	TRBV6-2/TRBV6-3	TRBJ1-5
CASSPDGYNQPQHF	TRBV5-1	TRBJ1-5
CASSVTEHAEAFF	TRBV5-1	TRBJ1-1
CASSQAYGLGGQPQHF	TRBV4-2	TRBJ1-5
CAGADGPYEQYF	TRBV30	TRBJ2-7
CASREGQGLRLNQPQHF	TRBV2	TRBJ1-5
CASSQDRDTLVDTEAFF	TRBV4-2	TRBJ1-1
CSVERPGQGAGELFF	TRBV29-1	TRBJ2-2
CASTDRVGQPQHF	TRBV6-1	TRBJ1-5
CASSSGDLNFHEQYF	TRBV12-3/TRBV12-4	TRBJ2-7